The T cell receptor beta chain under discussion was sequenced for a study of T cell repertoires in cytomegalovirus infection. Across the whole study: Indications came from public TCR beta signatures; they pointed to CMV infection and to a matching HLA type.

General observations from the study: Carriage of CMV together with the relevant HLA was identifiable through cumulative public TCR beta family frequency. HLA-C-restricted TCR beta clonotypes specific for CMV led the ex vivo response.

On this clonotype itself: No antigen is known for it.

Each CDR3 protein gets one entry after TCRdb re-called the reads with MiXCR. The sample contains 150,000 to 200,000 distinct CDR3 sequences, roughly 19% of which appear only once. The TCR originated in a human donor in good health (CMV status not recorded). Some clones in this sample may be carry-over from other donors' samples. Sequencing input: PBMCs.

The CDR3 DNA is TGTGCCAGCAGCTTAAGCGGCGGGGGGAAGTACGAGCAGTACTTC. Protein product: CASSLSGGGKYEQYF. This chain uses TRBV11-3 with TRBJ2-7, with 8 nucleotides matching TRBD2. This CDR3 spans 15 amino acids. Trimming removed 2 bases from V and 4 bases from J; junction bases left unmatched: 7. Looked up from germline, CDR1 is SGHNT and CDR2 is YENEEA.